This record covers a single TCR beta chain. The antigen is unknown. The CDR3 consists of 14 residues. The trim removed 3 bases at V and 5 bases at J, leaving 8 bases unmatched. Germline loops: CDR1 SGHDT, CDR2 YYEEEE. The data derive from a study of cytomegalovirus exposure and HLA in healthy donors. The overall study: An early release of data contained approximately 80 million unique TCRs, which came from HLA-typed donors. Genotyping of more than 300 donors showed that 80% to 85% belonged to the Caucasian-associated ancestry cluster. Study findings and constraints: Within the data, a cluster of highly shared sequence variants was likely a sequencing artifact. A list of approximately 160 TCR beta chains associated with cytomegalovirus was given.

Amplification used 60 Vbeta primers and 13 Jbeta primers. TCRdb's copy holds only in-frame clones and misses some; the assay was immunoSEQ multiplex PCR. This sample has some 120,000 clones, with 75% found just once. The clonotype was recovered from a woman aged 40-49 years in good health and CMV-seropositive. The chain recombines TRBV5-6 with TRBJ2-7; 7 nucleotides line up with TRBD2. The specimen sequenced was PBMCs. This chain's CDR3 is CASSSWGGMDEQYF. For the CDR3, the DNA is TGTGCCAGCAGCTCATGGGGGGGGATGGACGAGCAGTACTTC.